This T cell receptor (beta chain) was profiled in a study of cytomegalovirus exposure and HLA in healthy donors. Study information: As released early, the data held roughly 85 million unique TCRs from HLA-typed donors.

Amplification used 60 Vbeta primers and 13 Jbeta primers. Per the authors' pipeline: Among the unique TCR beta chains that a later analysis counted, about 84 million in all, 10 million to 11 million were shared. The table came from immunoSEQ multiplex PCR; TCRdb's copy has only in-frame clones and leaves some out. V and J calls plus clone size are reproduced from that table; the DNA served to infer D and trimming. The sample includes around 150,000 clones, roughly 63% of them seen just once. This clone has only a few counts. Sequenced material: PBMCs. This receptor was obtained from a woman between 55 and 75 years old in good health and CMV-seropositive.

The DNA for the CDR3 is TGTGCCAGCTCCCTCGGGGTAGCGGCCTCCTACGAGCAGTACTTC. Its translation: CASSLGVAASYEQYF. This chain links TRBV18 with TRBJ2-7; D is possibly TRBD2 (6 bases). The CDR3 has 15 residues. V dropped 6 bases and J dropped 0 bases, with 15 bases sitting between them. CDR1 is KGHSH and CDR2 is LQKENI in the germline V gene.